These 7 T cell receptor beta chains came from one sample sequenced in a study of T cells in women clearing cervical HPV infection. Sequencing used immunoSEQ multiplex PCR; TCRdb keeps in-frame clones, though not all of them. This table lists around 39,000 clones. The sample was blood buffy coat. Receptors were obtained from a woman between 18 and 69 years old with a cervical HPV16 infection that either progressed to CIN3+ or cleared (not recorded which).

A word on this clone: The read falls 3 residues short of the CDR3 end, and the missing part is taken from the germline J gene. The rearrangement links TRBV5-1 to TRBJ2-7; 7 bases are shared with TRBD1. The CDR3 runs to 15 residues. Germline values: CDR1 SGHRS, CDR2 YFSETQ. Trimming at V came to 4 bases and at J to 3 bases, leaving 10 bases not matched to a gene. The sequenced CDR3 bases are TGCGCCAGCAGCGTGACTGGGGACAGCAACTACGAG. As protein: CASSVTGDSNYE. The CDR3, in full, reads CASSVTGDSNYEQYF. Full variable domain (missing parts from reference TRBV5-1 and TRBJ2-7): KAGVTQTPRYLIKTRGQQVTLSCSPISGHRSVSWYQQTPGQGLQFLFEYFSETQRNKGNFPGRFSGRQFSNSRSEMNVSTLELGDSALYLCASSVTGDSNYEQYFGPGTRLTVT.

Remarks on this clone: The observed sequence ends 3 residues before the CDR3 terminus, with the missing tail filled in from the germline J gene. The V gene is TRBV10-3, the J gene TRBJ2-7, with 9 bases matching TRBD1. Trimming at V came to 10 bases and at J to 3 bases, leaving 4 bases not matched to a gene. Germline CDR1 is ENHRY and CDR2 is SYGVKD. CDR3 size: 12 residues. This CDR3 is CATGQGSYEQYF. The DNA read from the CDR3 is TGTGCCACGGGACAGGGCAGCTACGAG.

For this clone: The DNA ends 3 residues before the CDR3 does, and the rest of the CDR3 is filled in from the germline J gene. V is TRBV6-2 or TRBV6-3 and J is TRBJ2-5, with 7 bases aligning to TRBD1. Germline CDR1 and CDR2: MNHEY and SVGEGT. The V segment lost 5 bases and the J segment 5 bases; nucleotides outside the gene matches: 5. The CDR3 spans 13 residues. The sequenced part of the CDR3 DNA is TGTGCCAGCAGTCTGACAGGGTTGGAGACC. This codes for CASSLTGLET. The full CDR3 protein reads CASSLTGLETQYF.

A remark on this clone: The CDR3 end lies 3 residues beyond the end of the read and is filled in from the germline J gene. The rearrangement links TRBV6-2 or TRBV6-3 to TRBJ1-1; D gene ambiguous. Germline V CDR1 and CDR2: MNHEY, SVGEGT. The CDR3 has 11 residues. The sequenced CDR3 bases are TGTGCCAGCAGAGACACCCGTGGA. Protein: CASRDTRG. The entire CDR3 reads CASRDTRGAFF.

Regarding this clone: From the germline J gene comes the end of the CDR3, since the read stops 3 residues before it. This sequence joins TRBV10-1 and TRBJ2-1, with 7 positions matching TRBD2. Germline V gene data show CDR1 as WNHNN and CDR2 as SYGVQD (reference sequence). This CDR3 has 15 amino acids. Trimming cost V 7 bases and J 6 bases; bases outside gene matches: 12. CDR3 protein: CASTYGGRAFNEQFF. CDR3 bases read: TGCGCCAGCACCTACGGGGGGAGGGCCTTCAATGAG.

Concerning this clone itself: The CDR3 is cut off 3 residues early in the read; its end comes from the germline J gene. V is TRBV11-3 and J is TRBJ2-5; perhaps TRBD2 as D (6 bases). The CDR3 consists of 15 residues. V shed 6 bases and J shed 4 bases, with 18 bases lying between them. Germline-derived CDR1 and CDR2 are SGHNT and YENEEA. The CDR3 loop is CASSTQAGGLETQYF. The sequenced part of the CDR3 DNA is TGTGCCAGCAGTACACAAGCCGGGGGTTTAGAGACC. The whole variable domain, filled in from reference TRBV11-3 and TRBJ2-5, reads EAGVVQSPRYKIIEKKQPVAFWCNPISGHNTLYWYLQNLGQGPELLIRYENEEAVDDSQLPKDRFSAERLKGVDSTLKIQPAELGDSAVYLCASSTQAGGLETQYFGPGTRLLVL.

The CDR3 sequence is CASSPLQGYEQYF. The CDR3 bases that were read are TGCGCCAGCAGTCCCCTACAGGGCTACGAG. V is TRBV23-1 and J is TRBJ2-7, with D perhaps TRBD1 (6 bases). The CDR3 end falls 3 residues outside the read, so it is completed with the germline J gene. TRBV23-1 is classed as an ORF, of uncertain function. V lost 4 bases and J 3 bases, leaving 10 bases between the germline ends. CDR3 length: 13 amino acids.